One and the same sample provided the 21 T cell receptor beta chains below, sequenced in a study of graft-versus-host responses after intestinal transplantation. Lymphocytes from graft epithelium and lamina propria were isolated. Profiling relied on immunoSEQ multiplex PCR, and the TCRdb table lists in-frame clones only, not all of them. The repertoire holds over 60,000 clones, around 86% seen once, with 1.5% to 2% in the top ten. The sample in question was ileum tissue, obtained 350 to 400 days after transplant. The receptor source for this set is a human patient who received an intestinal transplant, so some T cells may come from the graft donor.

The rearrangement links TRBV29-1 to TRBJ2-1; TRBD1 matches 8 bases. Germline assignment: CDR1 SQVTM and CDR2 ANQGSEA. V was pared by 7 bases and J by 4 bases, with 6 bases of the junction left unmatched. This CDR3 region has 13 residues. In DNA form, the CDR3 reads TGCAGCGCTATGGGACAGGTATACAATGAGCAGTTCTTC. Its protein is CSAMGQVYNEQFF.

This chain links TRBV6-6 with TRBJ2-3; no clear D. Germline assignment: CDR1 MNHNY and CDR2 SVGAGI (reference sequence). V gave up 8 bases and J gave up 0 bases, with 15 bases separating them. The CDR3 sequence is 15 residues long. CDR3 DNA: TGTGCCAGCCGAAAAGAAAGCGCTAGCACAGATACGCAGTATTTT. As protein: CASRKESASTDTQYF.

This clone was seen only once. V gene TRBV28 combines with J gene TRBJ2-3; tentative D call: TRBD2 (6 bases). The germline V gene has CDR1 MDHEN and CDR2 SYDVKM. Trimming took off 2 bases at V and 5 bases at J, with 11 bases between the two ends. CDR3 length: 14 residues. Here the CDR3 reads CASSLGGAGDTQYF. CDR3 nucleotides: TGTGCCAGCAGTTTAGGAGGGGCTGGAGATACGCAGTATTTT.

This chain connects TRBV28 to TRBJ1-2, with no clear D. Between the trimmed V and J ends, which lost 4 bases and 1 base, there was a span of 16 bases. Germline CDR1 is MDHEN and CDR2 is SYDVKM. The length of the CDR3 is 16 residues. In DNA form, the CDR3 reads TGTGCCAGCAGTTCAACCGGCTACCAGATTAACTATGGCTACACCTTC. Amino acid sequence: CASSSTGYQINYGYTF.

This chain uses TRBV10-3 with TRBJ1-2; D not certain. CDR1 and CDR2 (germline): ENHRY, SYGVKD. The CDR3 contains 16 residues. Trimming shortened V by 4 bases and J by 4 bases, and 19 bases separated the two germline ends. The CDR3 region is CAISAGLTRTPYGYTF. The CDR3 DNA sequence: TGTGCCATCAGTGCAGGATTAACCAGAACCCCCTATGGCTACACCTTC.

V gene TRBV2 combines with J gene TRBJ2-7; possibly TRBD1 for D (6 bases). CDR3 length: 17 residues. Germline assignment: CDR1 SNHLY and CDR2 FYNNEI. V was trimmed by 5 bases and J by 3 bases, leaving 23 bases between them. The DNA for the CDR3 is TGTGCCAGCAGTTCCCCCGGGACAAGGAGCGTGGACTACGAGCAGTACTTC. Amino acids: CASSSPGTRSVDYEQYF.

The chain couples TRBV2 to TRBJ1-4, with 10 bases matching TRBD1. V gave up 3 bases and J gave up 6 bases; unmatched junction bases: 4. The CDR3 is 15 amino acids. Per the germline V gene, CDR1 is SNHLY and CDR2 is FYNNEI. This CDR3 reads CASSDTGTGDEKLFF. Here the CDR3 DNA reads TGTGCCAGCAGTGACACTGGGACAGGGGATGAAAAACTGTTTTTT.

The chain recombines TRBV1 with TRBJ2-3; the D call TRBD2 from the table was never checked on the DNA. TRBV1 is a pseudogene segment. This CDR3 is built from 16 residues. In DNA form, the CDR3 reads TGCACCAGCAGCCAAGATCGTTGCGGGAGCACAGATACGCAGTATTTT. Translating it yields CTSSQDRCGSTDTQYF.

The chain combines TRBV7-2 with TRBJ2-1; 9 bases match TRBD2. Germline CDR1 is SGHTA and CDR2 is FQGNSA. V gave up 5 bases and J gave up 6 bases; unmatched junction bases: 2. This CDR3 is 13 amino acids long. As DNA, the CDR3 is TGTGCCAGCAGCCGGACTAGCGTCAATGAGCAGTTCTTC. It specifies CASSRTSVNEQFF.

V gene TRBV27 combines with J gene TRBJ2-5, with TRBD1 as a possible D gene (6 bases). The DNA end lines up better with TRBJ2-7; the J call may be wrong. The CDR3 spans 13 residues. From germline, CDR1 is MNHEY and CDR2 SMNVEV (reference sequence). The CDR3 region is CASYGAGDYEQYF. The CDR3 DNA reads as TGTGCCAGTTACGGGGCAGGGGACTACGAGCAGTACTTC.

V and J are TRBV30 and TRBJ2-7; unclear D gene. Germline V gene sequence: CDR1 GTSNPN, CDR2 SVGIG (reference sequence). Trimming took 5 bases from V and 0 from J, leaving 8 bases between them. The CDR3 has 12 amino acids. CDR3 sequence (DNA): TGTGCCTGGGCCCACTTCTCCTACGAGCAGTACTTC. As protein: CAWAHFSYEQYF. Supplemented by reference TRBV30 and TRBJ2-7, the full variable domain reads SQTIHQWPATLVQPVGSPLSLECTVEGTSNPNLYWYRQAAGRGLQLLFYSVGIGQISSEVPQNLSASRPQDRQFILSSKKLLLSDSGFYLCAWAHFSYEQYFGPGTRLTVT.

This CDR3 is CASSQGLAVVVPTRQYF. The CDR3 DNA reads as TGCGCCAGCAGCCAAGGACTAGCCGTCGTGGTCCCTACGAGGCAGTACTTC. The chain joins TRBV4-1 to TRBJ2-7, with 7 positions matching TRBD2. Germline V lookup: CDR1 MGHRA, CDR2 YSYEKL. The CDR3 has 17 residues. V lost 1 base to trimming and J lost 9 bases; unmatched junction nucleotides: 18.

The V gene is TRBV11-2, the J gene TRBJ1-1; 7 nucleotides match TRBD1. The CDR3 has 18 amino acids. Trimming at V came to 0 bases and at J to 3 bases, leaving 13 bases not matched to a gene. Per germline, CDR1 SGHAT and CDR2 FQNNGV. The CDR3 reads CASSLDSRVRGRDTEAFF. The CDR3 DNA sequence: TGTGCCAGCAGCTTAGATTCCAGGGTGAGGGGGCGGGACACTGAAGCTTTCTTT.

The chain employs TRBV6-5 and TRBJ1-5, with D maybe TRBD1 (5 bases). CDR1 and CDR2 (germline): MNHEY, SVGAGI. V was trimmed by 1 base and J by 7 bases, leaving 8 bases between them. The CDR3 loop spans 13 amino acids. The CDR3 reads CASSYFGGQPQHF. For the CDR3, the DNA is TGTGCCAGCAGTTACTTTGGGGGACAGCCCCAGCATTTT.

The chain joins TRBV28 to TRBJ1-5, with D perhaps TRBD1 (6 bases). Trimming removed 4 bases at V and 2 bases at J, with 12 bases between. Germline assignment: CDR1 MDHEN and CDR2 SYDVKM. The CDR3 contains 15 residues. The CDR3 region has the DNA TGTGCCAGCAGTTACGGGGGGCGAGGCAATCAGCCCCAGCATTTT. It is translated as CASSYGGRGNQPQHF.

CDR3 protein: CASRPYGLIAKNIQYF. Written as DNA, the CDR3 is TGTGCCAGCCGTCCTTACGGGCTCATAGCCAAAAACATTCAGTACTTC. The chain is built from TRBV28 and TRBJ2-4; D unclear. The CDR3 extends over 16 amino acids. Trimming took off 8 bases at V and 0 bases at J, with 17 bases between the two ends. Germline V gene lookup returns CDR1 MDHEN and CDR2 SYDVKM.

In this sample, this clone turned up a few times. In nucleotides, the CDR3 is TGTGCCAGCATACGGGAGACAGTCTCCTACAATGAGCAGTTCTTC. It codes for CASIRETVSYNEQFF. The J gene is TRBJ2-1, the V gene TRBV2, with D perhaps TRBD2 (6 bases). CDR3 length: 15 residues. V was clipped by 7 bases and J by 0 bases, with 13 bases between them. Germline lookup yields CDR1 SNHLY and CDR2 FYNNEI.

The chain carries TRBV4-2 and TRBJ1-5; weak D call: TRBD1 (6 bases). The CDR3 spans 13 residues. The germline CDR1 and CDR2 sequences are LGHNA and YNFKEQ. Trimming cost V 4 bases and J 6 bases, with 10 bases left between them. The CDR3 DNA is TGTGCCAGCAGCCCCACAGGGTCTCAGCCCCAGCATTTT. Translating gives CASSPTGSQPQHF.

On this clone itself: Other DNA sequences in this specimen translate into the identical CDR3. The chain uses TRBV29-1 and TRBJ1-1, with TRBD1 as a possible D gene (5 bases). The CDR3 sequence is 12 residues long. The ends were cut back, 6 bases at V and 1 base at J, with 9 bases in the middle. CDR1 SQVTM and CDR2 ANQGSEA come from the germline V gene. The CDR3 is CSVGTANTEAFF. CDR3 nucleotides: TGCAGCGTAGGGACGGCGAACACTGAAGCTTTCTTT.

The chain combines TRBV13 with TRBJ1-1; 7 bases line up with TRBD1. CDR1 is PRHDT, CDR2 FYEKMQ, per germline (reference sequence). J lost 3 bases, V lost 5 bases, and 9 bases had no gene match. The CDR3 totals 15 residues. The CDR3 reads CASSRNPGQYTEAFF. CDR3 DNA sequence: TGTGCCAGCAGCCGGAACCCGGGACAGTACACTGAAGCTTTCTTT.

This rearrangement joins TRBV25-1 to TRBJ1-6; tentatively, D is TRBD1 (5 bases). Per germline, CDR1 MGHDK and CDR2 SYGVNS. Trimming took 1 base from V and 8 from J, leaving 12 bases between them. The CDR3 is 15 residues long. In DNA form, the CDR3 reads TGTGCCAGCAGTGAATTGGGGGGGACGGATTCACCCCTCCACTTT. This codes for CASSELGGTDSPLHF.